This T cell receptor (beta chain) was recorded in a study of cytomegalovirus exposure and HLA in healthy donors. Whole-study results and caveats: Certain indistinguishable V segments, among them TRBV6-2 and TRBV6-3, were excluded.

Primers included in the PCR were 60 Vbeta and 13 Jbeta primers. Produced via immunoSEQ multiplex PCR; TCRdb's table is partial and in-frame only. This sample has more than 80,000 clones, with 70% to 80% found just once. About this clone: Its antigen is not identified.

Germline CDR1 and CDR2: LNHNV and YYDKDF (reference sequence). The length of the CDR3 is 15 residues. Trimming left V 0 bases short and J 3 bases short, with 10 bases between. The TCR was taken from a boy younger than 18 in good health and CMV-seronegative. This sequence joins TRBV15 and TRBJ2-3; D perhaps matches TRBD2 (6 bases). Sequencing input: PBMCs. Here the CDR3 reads CATSRDWGVTDTQYF. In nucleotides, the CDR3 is TGTGCCACCAGCAGAGATTGGGGGGTAACAGATACGCAGTATTTT.